Sequencing of this T cell receptor (beta chain) was carried out in a study of T cells in Graves' hyperthyroidism and ophthalmopathy. The wider study: Before treatment of any kind, peripheral blood was taken at initial diagnosis. Notes on the study in general: A 13 V-J model separated ophthalmopathy from stable hyperthyroidism.

Researchers took RNA transcripts and amplified the TCR beta CDR3 regions from them. First-round RT-PCR targeting the TCR CDR3 was performed with the HTBI primer set. TCRdb itself ran the multiplex PCR reads through MiXCR, one entry per CDR3 protein. The profile shows fewer than 250,000 distinct CDR3 sequences, around 25% of them singletons. This clonotype was recorded at least ten times. Its specificity is not known. Patients having uncontrolled infection, another autoimmune disease, pregnancy or lactation were not included. From less than 13 ml of fresh peripheral blood, PBMCs were isolated. V lost 1 base, J lost 4 bases, and 16 bases lay in between. The CDR3 consists of 16 residues. Germline V gene sequence: CDR1 MGHDK, CDR2 SYGVNS.

The chain recombines TRBV25-1 with TRBJ1-2, with no clear D. Sequencing was performed on blood. The source of this sequence is a woman aged 35 to 49 with Graves' ophthalmopathy. CDR3 nucleotide sequence: TGTGCCAGCAGTGAATCCTCGAGTGGGCTCCGCTATGGCTACACCTTC. Protein: CASSESSSGLRYGYTF.